The 30 T cell receptor beta chains below were found in one sample sequenced in a study of T cell repertoires in cytomegalovirus infection. A single record per CDR3 protein comes from TCRdb applying MiXCR to the reads. This sample has roughly 760,000 distinct CDR3 sequences; about 40% occur once, and the top ten carry 2.8%. Material for sequencing was PBMCs. These receptors all come from a human donor in good health (CMV status not recorded). Some clones in this sample may be carry-over from other donors' samples.

This clonotype was observed a handful of times. CDR3 region: CASGRGTGPYEQYF. CDR3 coding DNA: TGTGCCAGCGGTCGTGGGACAGGGCCCTACGAGCAGTACTTC. The rearrangement joins TRBV12-3 or TRBV12-4 to TRBJ2-7; 9 bases are shared with TRBD1. V shed 8 bases, J shed 2 bases, and the junction held 7 bases outside the gene matches. This CDR3 comprises 14 residues.

The V and J genes are TRBV4-2 and TRBJ1-1; a possible D gene is TRBD1 (6 bases). The CDR3 sequence is 16 residues long. In germline, CDR1 is LGHNA, CDR2 YNFKEQ. The germline V and J ends were trimmed by 8 bases and 0 bases, with 19 bases remaining between them. The CDR3 coding sequence is TGTGCCAGCCACGAAGCCGGACAGATAATGAACACTGAAGCTTTCTTT. Amino acid sequence: CASHEAGQIMNTEAFF.

The count of this clonotype is one. The chain couples TRBV20-1 to TRBJ1-6, with D perhaps TRBD1 (6 bases). The CDR3 is 15 residues long. The ends were cut back, 3 bases at V and 5 bases at J, with 14 bases in the middle. Germline assignment: CDR1 DFQATT and CDR2 SNEGSKA (reference sequence). The CDR3 reads CSARPPGQHNSPLHF. DNA for the CDR3: TGCAGTGCTAGGCCACCGGGACAACATAATTCACCCCTCCACTTT.

The rearrangement joins TRBV30 to TRBJ1-3; no reliable D call. This CDR3 comprises 15 residues. The germline V and J ends were trimmed by 4 bases and 1 base, with 14 bases remaining between them. CDR1 GTSNPN and CDR2 SVGIG come from the germline V gene (reference sequence). This chain's CDR3 is CAWKVYRSSGNTIYF. The DNA of the CDR3 is TGTGCCTGGAAGGTGTACCGATCATCTGGAAACACCATATATTTT.

The chain employs TRBV29-1 and TRBJ2-3; 9 bases align to TRBD1. V was pared by 8 bases and J by 6 bases, with 15 bases of the junction left unmatched. This CDR3 region has 15 residues. Germline assignment: CDR1 SQVTM and CDR2 ANQGSEA. The CDR3 sequence: CSIRDRAPFADTQYF. The CDR3 region has the DNA TGCAGCATTAGGGACAGGGCGCCTTTTGCGGATACGCAGTATTTT.

The sample holds many counts of this clonotype. The chain is built from TRBV7-2 and TRBJ1-2; D may be TRBD1 (5 bases). In germline, CDR1 is SGHTA, CDR2 FQGNSA. V was pared by 1 base and J by 8 bases, with 17 bases between. The CDR3 totals 15 residues. The CDR3 sequence is CASSLGGTDPWGYTF. In DNA, the CDR3 is TGTGCCAGCAGCTTAGGCGGGACCGACCCTTGGGGCTACACCTTC.

This clonotype turned up a few times. This chain uses TRBV19 with TRBJ2-2, with D perhaps TRBD1 (5 bases). Germline assignment: CDR1 LNHDA and CDR2 SQIVND (reference sequence). Trimming pared 0 bases from V and 6 bases from J, leaving 11 bases between. This CDR3 spans 15 amino acids. CDR3 coding DNA: TGTGCCAGTAGTATAGATTCGCCAGGGCCCGGGGAGCTGTTTTTT. Translating gives CASSIDSPGPGELFF.

V gene TRBV7-6 combines with J gene TRBJ2-1, with 10 bases fitting TRBD2. The CDR3 spans 16 residues. The germline V gene has CDR1 SGHVS and CDR2 FNYEAQ. The trim removed 3 bases at V and 8 bases at J, leaving 10 bases unmatched. CDR3 amino acids: CASSLLGLAALDEQFF. In nucleotides, the CDR3 is TGTGCCAGCAGCTTGCTAGGACTAGCGGCCTTGGATGAGCAGTTCTTC.

The chain carries TRBV28 and TRBJ2-1; D is possibly TRBD2 (6 bases). This CDR3 has 15 residues. Deletions cut 8 bases from V and 2 bases from J, with 16 bases between. Germline V gene lookup returns CDR1 MDHEN and CDR2 SYDVKM. CDR3 nucleotides: TGTGCCAGCGTACGGGACTCGGCCACCTACAATGAGCAGTTCTTC. Its protein product is CASVRDSATYNEQFF.

The J gene is TRBJ1-5, the V gene TRBV12-3 or TRBV12-4, with a possible D match to TRBD1 (5 bases). Between the trimmed V and J ends, which lost 1 base and 6 bases, there was a span of 13 bases. The CDR3 has 15 amino acids. The CDR3 DNA reads as TGTGCCAGCAGTTTAGGGGGCAGGGCGGTTCAGCCCCAGCATTTT. This gives the protein CASSLGGRAVQPQHF.

This clonotype was seen only a few times. This rearrangement joins TRBV6-1 to TRBJ1-1; D call uncertain. Trimming shortened V by 4 bases and J by 6 bases, and 12 bases separated the two germline ends. Germline lookup yields CDR1 MNHNS and CDR2 SASEGT. The CDR3 spans 13 residues. CDR3 residues: CASSGRPPSEAFF. CDR3 in DNA: TGTGCCAGCAGTGGGAGACCGCCCTCTGAAGCTTTCTTT.

This clonotype occurred a few times. This rearrangement joins TRBV6-5 to TRBJ1-5; 9 bases align to TRBD1. In germline, CDR1 is MNHEY, CDR2 SVGAGI. The CDR3 runs 16 residues. V gave up 6 bases and J gave up 4 bases; unmatched junction bases: 10. The CDR3 region is CASSKGQGRGNQPQHF. The CDR3 DNA sequence: TGTGCCAGCAGCAAGGGACAGGGCAGGGGGAATCAGCCCCAGCATTTT.

V gene TRBV6-1 combines with J gene TRBJ1-1, with 7 bases that match TRBD1. The CDR3 length is 14 residues. CDR1 and CDR2 (germline): MNHNS, SASEGT. The V gene end was trimmed by 5 bases and the J gene end by 5 bases; junction bases not matched to a gene: 8. The CDR3 DNA reads TGTGCCAGCAGTCCACCGACAGGGATAACTGAAGCTTTCTTT. It encodes CASSPPTGITEAFF.

The chain couples TRBV20-1 to TRBJ2-1, with D perhaps assigned TRBD1 or TRBD2 (5 bases each). This CDR3 spans 15 amino acids. Per germline, CDR1 DFQATT and CDR2 SNEGSKA (reference sequence). V lost 0 bases, J lost 0 bases, and 9 bases lay in between. The CDR3, as DNA: TGCAGTGCTAGAGAGGGACCCTACTCCTACAATGAGCAGTTCTTC. Its protein product is CSAREGPYSYNEQFF.

This clonotype was observed a handful of times. This sequence joins TRBV7-6 and TRBJ2-1; maybe TRBD1 (6 bases). Germline values: CDR1 SGHVS, CDR2 FNYEAQ. This CDR3 comprises 12 residues. V was cut by 6 bases and J by 10 bases, with 13 bases left in between. The CDR3 reads CASRSRRGEQFF. The CDR3 region has the DNA TGTGCCAGCAGGTCGCGTAGGGGGGAGCAGTTCTTC.

This clonotype appeared many times. V is TRBV7-2 and J is TRBJ1-1; D gene ambiguous. This CDR3 is 12 amino acids long. Germline-derived CDR1 and CDR2 are SGHTA and FQGNSA. The ends were cut back, 5 bases at V and 4 bases at J, with 8 bases in the middle. CDR3: CASSQVPTEAFF. CDR3 coding DNA: TGTGCCAGCAGCCAAGTCCCCACTGAAGCTTTCTTT.

The rearrangement links TRBV19 to TRBJ1-2; TRBD1 agrees at 8 bases. Trimming cost V 7 bases and J 8 bases; bases outside gene matches: 15. Germline V gene lookup returns CDR1 LNHDA and CDR2 SQIVND (reference sequence). The CDR3 contains 15 residues. The CDR3 nucleotides read TGTGCCAGTACCGATAGACAGGGGTATGCAGAAGGCTACACCTTC. This codes for CASTDRQGYAEGYTF.

The rearrangement uses TRBV29-1 and TRBJ1-1; D remains ambiguous. There are 11 residues in the CDR3. With 6 bases removed from V and 0 bases from J, the gap between germline ends came to 5 bases. Germline V gives CDR1 SQVTM, CDR2 ANQGSEA. The CDR3: CSVAMNTEAFF. In DNA form, the CDR3 reads TGCAGCGTGGCGATGAACACTGAAGCTTTCTTT.

The rearrangement joins TRBV28 to TRBJ1-2; 9 bases fit TRBD1. The CDR3 is made up of 13 amino acids. Trimming cost V 6 bases and J 7 bases; bases outside gene matches: 6. Germline CDR1 MDHEN, CDR2 SYDVKM. Written as DNA, the CDR3 is TGTGCCAGCAGAATGACAGGGGGTGGTGGCTACACCTTC. It translates to CASRMTGGGGYTF.

The chain has TRBV2 and TRBJ1-2; D call uncertain. The germline CDR1 and CDR2 sequences are SNHLY and FYNNEI. The CDR3 covers 13 residues. Trimming removed 5 bases at V and 3 bases at J, with 10 bases between. The CDR3 protein is CASSKVRDYGYTF. In nucleotides, the CDR3 is TGTGCCAGCAGTAAGGTCCGGGACTATGGCTACACCTTC.

The CDR3 loop reads CASSPPGTRLISYEQYF. The CDR3 DNA is TGTGCCAGCTCACCGCCCGGGACTCGGCTCATATCCTACGAGCAGTACTTC. The rearrangement links TRBV18 to TRBJ2-7; possible D gene TRBD2, 6 bases. Germline V lookup: CDR1 KGHSH, CDR2 LQKENI. This CDR3 comprises 17 residues. Trimming removed 3 bases from V and 1 base from J, with 19 bases in between.

A remark on this clonotype: This may come from a read error, since a much larger clone is one base off. Since the CDR3 does not end with the conserved phenylalanine or tryptophan, this likely comes from a read error. The rearrangement links TRBV27 to TRBJ2-1; 7 positions agree with TRBD2. The CDR3 totals 12 residues. Germline assignment: CDR1 MNHEY and CDR2 SMNVEV (reference sequence). J was trimmed by 7 bases and V by 4 bases; bases with no gene match: 1. The CDR3 loop reads CASSWGGNEQFV. The CDR3 coding sequence is TGTGCCAGCAGTTGGGGAGGGAATGAGCAGTTCGTC.

This clonotype turned up a few times. The V gene is TRBV6-8, the J gene TRBJ2-7; possibly TRBD1 or TRBD2 for D (5 bases each). The CDR3 has 15 amino acids. Germline loops: CDR1 MNHGY, CDR2 SAAAGT. Trimming stripped 2 bases from V and 1 base from J, with 12 bases between. CDR3: CASSYPAGSSYEQYF. The CDR3 coding sequence is TGTGCCAGCAGTTACCCGGCAGGGAGTTCCTACGAGCAGTACTTC.

This chain links TRBV14 with TRBJ2-5; perhaps TRBD1 as D (5 bases). There are 13 residues in the CDR3. V gave up 1 base and J gave up 9 bases, with 12 bases separating them. Germline CDR1 reads SGHDN; CDR2 reads FVKESK. The CDR3 DNA reads as TGTGCCAGCAGCCAAGCCCCCTTAGGGGCCCAGTACTTC. Residues: CASSQAPLGAQYF. The entire variable domain, with the rest obtained from reference TRBV14 and TRBJ2-5, is as follows: EAGVTQFPSHSVIEKGQTVTLRCDPISGHDNLYWYRRVMGKEIKFLLHFVKESKQDESGMPNNRFLAERTGGTYSTLKVQPAELEDSGVYFCASSQAPLGAQYFGPGTRLLVL.

The rearrangement joins TRBV7-6 to TRBJ2-1; D is ambiguous. The CDR3 extends over 15 amino acids. Trimming stripped 0 bases from V and 9 bases from J, with 15 bases between. The V gene's germline CDR1 is SGHVS and CDR2 FNYEAQ. The CDR3 sequence is CASSLASGSFAEQFF. Here the CDR3 DNA reads TGTGCCAGCAGCTTAGCGTCGGGCAGTTTCGCTGAGCAGTTCTTC. Full variable domain (missing parts from reference TRBV7-6 and TRBJ2-1): GAGVSQSPRYKVTKRGQDVALRCDPISGHVSLYWYRQALGQGPEFLTYFNYEAQQDKSGLPNDRFSAERPEGSISTLTIQRTEQRDSAMYRCASSLASGSFAEQFFGPGTRLTVL.

V and J are TRBV7-4 and TRBJ2-3, with TRBD1 as a possible D gene (5 bases). V was pared by 5 bases and J by 4 bases, with 10 bases between. The CDR3 spans 13 residues. Germline lookup yields CDR1 SGHVT and CDR2 SQSDAQ. CDR3 region: CASSRGRSDTQYF. The CDR3 coding sequence is TGTGCCAGCAGCAGGGGCCGGTCAGATACGCAGTATTTT. Complete variable domain (other parts from reference TRBV7-4 and TRBJ2-3): GAGVSQSPRYKVAKRGRDVALRCDSISGHVTLYWYRQTLGQGSEVLTYSQSDAQRDKSGRPSGRFSAERPERSVSTLKIQRTEQGDSAVYLCASSRGRSDTQYFGPGTRLTVL.

The chain combines TRBV5-6 with TRBJ1-6, with D unclear. The V gene's germline CDR1 is SGHDT and CDR2 YYEEEE. V was shortened by 0 bases and J by 10 bases, with 8 bases between the two germline ends. The CDR3 contains 13 residues. Here the CDR3 DNA reads TGTGCCAGCAGCTTGGTGGAGCTCTCACCCCTCCACTTT. This translates into CASSLVELSPLHF.

This chain links TRBV2 with TRBJ1-1, with D possibly TRBD1 on 5 matching bases. The V end was cut by 7 bases, the J end by 5 bases, with 8 bases between. The germline V gene has CDR1 SNHLY and CDR2 FYNNEI. This CDR3 is built from 11 residues. CDR3 DNA sequence: TGTGCCAGCACAGGGTGGACTGAAGCTTTCTTT. It codes for CASTGWTEAFF.

This clonotype was counted many times. In nucleotides, the CDR3 is TGTGCCAGCAGCTTCCCGTCCCCGAACACTGAAGCTTTCTTT. Its protein is CASSFPSPNTEAFF. This sequence joins TRBV7-2 and TRBJ1-1, with D unclear. The CDR3 length is 14 residues. Trimming cost V 3 bases and J 1 base, with 9 bases left between them. Per the germline V gene, CDR1 is SGHTA and CDR2 is FQGNSA. Full variable domain (outside the CDR3, taken from reference TRBV7-2 and TRBJ1-1): GAGVSQSPSNKVTEKGKDVELRCDPISGHTALYWYRQSLGQGLEFLIYFQGNSAPDKSGLPSDRFSAERTGGSVSTLTIQRTQQEDSAVYLCASSFPSPNTEAFFGQGTRLTVV.

Regarding this clonotype: Without the conserved terminal phenylalanine or tryptophan, this CDR3 likely stems from a read error. The chain joins TRBV6-6 to TRBJ1-1; tentatively, D is TRBD1 (5 bases). The CDR3 spans 16 residues. In germline, CDR1 is MNHNY, CDR2 SVGAGI (reference sequence). For the CDR3, the DNA is TGTGCCAGCAGATCCTCACGTGGGGCCCAGAACACGGAAGCTTTCTGT. As protein: CASRSSRGAQNTEAFC.